This passage covers 6 T cell receptor beta chains from one sample sequenced in a study of cytomegalovirus exposure and HLA in healthy donors. It was with 60 Vbeta and 13 Jbeta primers that the PCR ran. TCRdb keeps only in-frame clones here, not all; method: immunoSEQ multiplex PCR. The sample consists of around 190,000 clones, roughly 80% of them appearing once. Sequenced: PBMCs. Receptor source: a woman aged 18-29 years in good health and CMV-seronegative.

This clone came up once. V usage is TRBV11-2 and J usage is TRBJ2-3; TRBD1 aligns across 8 bases. The CDR3 length is 15 residues. The trim removed 5 bases at V and 4 bases at J, leaving 8 bases unmatched. Germline assignment: CDR1 SGHAT and CDR2 FQNNGV. CDR3 nucleotide sequence: TGTGCCAGCAGCCTACTCAGGGGGCTGGCAGATACGCAGTATTTT. This sequence encodes CASSLLRGLADTQYF. Variable domain in full (rest from reference TRBV11-2 and TRBJ2-3): EAGVAQSPRYKIIEKRQSVAFWCNPISGHATLYWYQQILGQGPKLLIQFQNNGVVDDSQLPKDRFSAERLKGVDSTLKIQPAKLEDSAVYLCASSLLRGLADTQYFGPGTRLTVL.

The chain links TRBV10-3 to TRBJ1-2; 7 nucleotides agree with TRBD1. V shed 6 bases and J 0 bases; nucleotides not matched to a gene: 7. The CDR3 totals 15 residues. Germline loops: CDR1 ENHRY, CDR2 SYGVKD. Written as DNA, the CDR3 is TGTGCCATCAGGATGATGACAGGGACTAACTATGGCTACACCTTC. Amino acids: CAIRMMTGTNYGYTF.

V and J are TRBV2 and TRBJ2-7, with D hard to call. The CDR3 is made up of 13 amino acids. Germline lookup yields CDR1 SNHLY and CDR2 FYNNEI. Deletions cut 6 bases from V and 5 bases from J, with 14 bases between. CDR3 in DNA: TGTGCCAGCAGGCCCGTGGTAGCCAACGAGCAGTACTTC. This translates into CASRPVVANEQYF.

This clone was observed a single time. The chain has TRBV6-5 and TRBJ1-2, with 8 bases that match TRBD1. CDR1 is MNHEY, CDR2 SVGAGI, per germline. V shed 5 bases and J 6 bases; nucleotides not matched to a gene: 2. The CDR3 length is 12 residues. CDR3 DNA sequence: TGTGCCAGCAGTGACAGGGGTGATGGCTACACCTTC. It is translated as CASSDRGDGYTF.

This chain links TRBV5-4 with TRBJ1-2; TRBD1 matches 7 bases. Germline CDR1 is SGHNT and CDR2 is YYREEE (reference sequence). The CDR3 sequence is 15 residues long. V lost 4 bases and J lost 4; bases outside the gene matches: 10. DNA for the CDR3: TGTGCCAGCAGCCTAGGCCGGGACAGATTCTATGGCTACACCTTC. This encodes CASSLGRDRFYGYTF. The variable domain in full, with the rest retrieved from reference TRBV5-4 and TRBJ1-2, is ETGVTQSPTHLIKTRGQQVTLRCSSQSGHNTVSWYQQALGQGPQFIFQYYREEENGRGNFPPRFSGLQFPNYSSELNVNALELDDSALYLCASSLGRDRFYGYTFGSGTRLTVV.

The chain employs TRBV13 and TRBJ2-3; D is undetermined. V was shortened by 0 bases and J by 4 bases, with 14 bases between the two germline ends. In germline, CDR1 is PRHDT, CDR2 FYEKMQ (reference sequence). The CDR3 totals 16 residues. This CDR3 is CASSLGPLEKPDTQYF. The CDR3 nucleotides read TGTGCCAGCAGCTTAGGCCCTTTAGAAAAGCCAGATACGCAGTATTTT.